The 9 T cell receptor beta chains in this list originate from one sample, sequenced in a study of T cells in Graves' hyperthyroidism and ophthalmopathy. Amplification yielded TCR beta CDR3 regions, with RNA transcripts as the source. The HTBI primer set drove a first-round RT-PCR of the TCR CDR3. TCRdb recomputed calls from the multiplex PCR reads with MiXCR, one row per CDR3 protein. The sample has some 550,000 distinct CDR3 sequences, less than 25% seen once; the top ten hold 26%. The sequenced sample consisted of blood. The receptors come from a man younger than 35 with Graves' hyperthyroidism.

This clonotype has ten or more counts. The V call is TRBV30, the J call TRBJ1-1; 7 bases agree with TRBD1. Germline V gene data show CDR1 as GTSNPN and CDR2 as SVGIG (reference sequence). CDR3 size: 14 residues. V shed 3 bases, J shed 3 bases, and the junction held 7 bases outside the gene matches. The CDR3 loop reads CAWRRQGMYTEAFF. The CDR3, as DNA: TGTGCCTGGAGAAGACAGGGAATGTACACTGAAGCTTTCTTT.

This clonotype was seen a few times. J is TRBJ2-5 and V is TRBV4-1, with 9 bases aligning to TRBD1. Trimming at V came to 4 bases and at J to 7 bases, leaving 4 bases not matched to a gene. Germline V gene lookup returns CDR1 MGHRA and CDR2 YSYEKL. This CDR3 comprises 13 residues. This CDR3 is CASSRTGVGTQYF. The CDR3 nucleotides read TGCGCCAGCAGCCGGACAGGGGTGGGGACCCAGTACTTC.

This chain joins TRBV18 and TRBJ1-1; D remains unclear. CDR3 length: 14 residues. Germline CDR1 is KGHSH and CDR2 is LQKENI. V shed 2 bases and J shed 0 bases, with 7 bases lying between them. CDR3 loop: CASSPVAVNTEAFF. The CDR3 coding sequence is TGTGCCAGCTCACCAGTGGCGGTGAACACTGAAGCTTTCTTT.

This clonotype occurred many times. In nucleotides, the CDR3 is TGTGCCAGTAGTATATATTCTGGAAACGGCAATCAGCCCCAGCATTTT. This translates into CASSIYSGNGNQPQHF. The chain combines TRBV19 with TRBJ1-5, with D hard to call. CDR3 length: 16 amino acids. Germline lookup yields CDR1 LNHDA and CDR2 SQIVND (reference sequence). The V end lost 2 bases, the J end lost 2 bases, and 13 bases lay between the germline ends.

Comments on this clonotype: A much more abundant neighbour one base away suggests this may be a read error. The V and J genes are TRBV6-1 and TRBJ1-1; D not resolved. Germline values: CDR1 MNHNS, CDR2 SASEGT. This CDR3 has 14 residues. Here the CDR3 DNA reads TGTGCCAGCAAGGTCGGCAGCACGAACACTGAAGCTTGCTTT. This gives the protein CASKVGSTNTEACF.

This clonotype was detected a few times. The V call is TRBV12-3 or TRBV12-4, the J call TRBJ1-2, with 8 bases matching TRBD1. The CDR3 runs 16 residues. With V trimmed by 0 bases and J by 4 bases, 7 bases remained unmatched. The CDR3: CASSLAGQGALYGYTF. The CDR3 DNA sequence: TGTGCCAGCAGTTTAGCGGGCCAGGGGGCCCTCTATGGCTACACCTTC.

This rearrangement joins TRBV9 to TRBJ2-2; 10 bases map to TRBD1. The V segment lost 4 bases and the J segment 5 bases; nucleotides outside the gene matches: 5. This CDR3 has 15 amino acids. CDR1 and CDR2 from the germline V gene are SGDLS and YYNGEE. CDR3 DNA: TGTGCCAGCAGCCCCAGACAGGGGGCAACCGGGGAGCTGTTTTTT. This gives the protein CASSPRQGATGELFF.

Regarding this clonotype: Given a much more abundant clone one base away, this may be a read error. V usage is TRBV6-1 and J usage is TRBJ1-1, with 11 bases fitting TRBD1. This CDR3 has 14 amino acids. Germline values: CDR1 MNHNS, CDR2 SASEGT. Trimming at V came to 3 bases and at J to 4 bases, leaving 1 base not matched to a gene. As DNA, the CDR3 is TGTGCCAGCAGTGAGGGGACAGGGGGCACTGAAGCTTTCTTT. This codes for CASSEGTGGTEAFF.

This clonotype was detected many times. This sequence joins TRBV6-1 and TRBJ2-2, with 7 bases identical to TRBD2. CDR1 is MNHNS, CDR2 SASEGT, per germline. This CDR3 has 16 residues. Trimming removed 2 bases from V and 5 bases from J; junction bases left unmatched: 8. The CDR3 sequence is CASSELRGVTTGELFF. CDR3 coding DNA: TGTGCCAGCAGTGAACTCCGGGGGGTAACGACCGGGGAGCTGTTTTTT.